There are a few counts of the clone carrying this T cell receptor (beta chain). The antigen is not known. The data originate from a study of T cells in localized non-small cell lung cancer. Study-wide points: Among the top 100 tumor clones, a median about 57 appeared in adjacent lung. Among the tissues sampled, uninvolved adjacent lung had the highest T cell clonality, above tumor.

TCRdb's copy holds only in-frame clones and misses some; the assay was immunoSEQ multiplex PCR. The data contain some 2,500 clones, 24% of them singletons. The CDR3 contains 15 residues. Trimming removed 7 bases from V and 6 bases from J, with 18 bases in between. The germline V gene encodes CDR1 MNHGY and CDR2 SAAAGT. This clonotype originated in a woman aged 35-75 years with stage II lung adenocarcinoma. Sequencing was performed on lung tumor tissue, taken before any cancer treatment. V is TRBV6-8 and J is TRBJ1-4; D uncertain. In DNA, the CDR3 is TGTGCCAGCAAAGTCGGAGGTGGTTTTGATGAAAAACTGTTTTTT. It is translated as CASKVGGGFDEKLFF.